This TCR beta chain was captured by sequencing in a study of identical twins. TCRdb itself ran the 5' RACE reads through MiXCR, one entry per CDR3 protein. There are around 370,000 distinct CDR3 sequences in the sample; around 9.7% occur only once, and roughly 8.9% lies in the top ten. This clonotype came up a few times. Trimming stripped 0 bases from V and 4 bases from J, with 21 bases between. The CDR3 has 18 residues. Per germline, CDR1 MGHRA and CDR2 YSYEKL. The TCR was taken from a woman in her fifties or sixties in good health. Sequences were obtained from naive T cells sorted from blood. The chain uses TRBV4-1 and TRBJ2-5; possible D gene TRBD1, 5 bases. CDR3 in amino acids: CASSQDPTGGWGGETQYF. CDR3 nucleotide sequence: TGCGCCAGCAGCCAAGACCCAACCGGTGGCTGGGGCGGAGAGACCCAGTACTTC.